Listed below are T cell receptor beta chains from one sample, sequenced in a study of blood T cell repertoires in COVID-19. Libraries were prepared by immunoSEQ multiplex PCR; TCRdb keeps only in-frame clonotypes and omits some of them. The data hold roughly 30,000 clones, with 93% observed a single time. The specimen was peripheral blood. The receptors derive from a human donor in a cohort sampled during active COVID-19. CDR3s include the opening cysteine and the closing phenylalanine or tryptophan. The D gene is left open where the match is weak. A clone size is listed for some rows: how often the clone was seen (once, few, many), or a class if it is expanded.

TRBD2	TRBV5-6	TRBJ2-1	once	TGTGCCAGCAGCCGTGATGGCGGGGCGGGAGTTTACAATGAGCAGTTCTTC	CASSRDGGAGVYNEQFF
-	TRBV29-1	TRBJ2-7	-	TGCAGCGTTGACGCCCCGACGCGGGGCTCCTACGAGCAGTACTTC	CSVDAPTRGSYEQYF
TRBD1	TRBV12-5	TRBJ2-7	-	TGTGCTAGTGGTTTGCCCACCACCGGGACAGGAGGCTACGAGCAGTACTTC	CASGLPTTGTGGYEQYF
TRBD1	TRBV5-6	TRBJ2-7	-	TGTGCCAGCAGCCACCCGGGACAGATTAATCCTGACGAGCAGTACTTC	CASSHPGQINPDEQYF
-	TRBV5-1	TRBJ1-2	-	TGCGCCAGCAGCTCTGATCCAGCTAACTATGGCTACACCTTC	CASSSDPANYGYTF
-	TRBV27	TRBJ1-4	-	TGTGCCAGCAGTTTTAATCTCGGGGTAACGAATGAAAAACTGTTTTTT	CASSFNLGVTNEKLFF
TRBD1	TRBV7-9	TRBJ2-7	-	TGTGCCAGCAGCTCGATCGAATGGACAGGGAGCTACGAGCAGTACTTC	CASSSIEWTGSYEQYF
-	TRBV7-9	TRBJ1-6	-	TGTGCCAGCAGCTTATATGTTTCCTCACCCCTCCACTTT	CASSLYVSSPLHF
TRBD1	TRBV4-1	TRBJ2-3	-	TGCGCCAGCAGCCTCGGGACAGCTTACACAGATACGCAGTATTTT	CASSLGTAYTDTQYF
-	TRBV10-3	TRBJ2-7	few	TGTGCCATCAGTGTTGAGACAGACTACGAGCAGTACTTC	CAISVETDYEQYF
TRBD1	TRBV3-1/TRBV3-2	TRBJ1-1	-	TGTGCCAGCAGCCCAGGGGGCGAGAACACTGAAGCTTTCTTT	CASSPGGENTEAFF
TRBD1	TRBV10-3	TRBJ1-1	-	TGTGCCATCAGGACTCACCGGGACAGGGGACCGAACACTGAAGCTTTCTTT	CAIRTHRDRGPNTEAFF
TRBD2	TRBV4-2	TRBJ2-3	-	TGTGCCAGCAGCCATCCCAGCGGGAGCGGAGATACGCAGTATTTT	CASSHPSGSGDTQYF
-	TRBV7-2	TRBJ2-3	-	TGTGCCAGCGCCCTCGCACTTCCAGATACGCAGTATTTT	CASALALPDTQYF
TRBD1	TRBV10-3	TRBJ1-5	-	TGTGCCATCAGTGCGGGACAGGGGCCGGGTCAGCCCCAGCATTTT	CAISAGQGPGQPQHF
-	TRBV3-1/TRBV3-2	TRBJ2-7	-	TGTGCCAGCAGCCAAGATGTCGGGGAAAGCTACGAGCAGTACTTC	CASSQDVGESYEQYF
-	TRBV5-8	TRBJ2-6	-	TGTGCCAGCAGCTTGTTTTGGAGCTCTGGGGCCAACGTCCTGACTTTC	CASSLFWSSGANVLTF
-	TRBV5-4	TRBJ2-3	-	TGTGCCAGCAGCGGCCCCCGGGTTAGCACAGATACGCAGTATTTT	CASSGPRVSTDTQYF
-	TRBV12-2	TRBJ2-2	-	TGTGCAAGTCGCTTAGTTTGTCTAGCGGGGAACACCGGGGAGCTGTTTTTT	CASRLVCLAGNTGELFF
TRBD1	TRBV2	TRBJ1-2	-	TGTGCCAGCAGCAACTCCCGGGACAGGGGCCACTCCCCCTATGGCTACACCTTC	CASSNSRDRGHSPYGYTF
-	TRBV6-1	TRBJ1-2	-	TGTGCCAGCAGTGAATGGACAGCTTCTAACTATGGCTACACCTTC	CASSEWTASNYGYTF
-	TRBV2	TRBJ2-5	-	TGTGCCAGCAGTGCAAACAGTCAAGAGACCCAGTACTTC	CASSANSQETQYF
TRBD2	TRBV19	TRBJ2-3	-	TGTGCCAGTAGTATACTAGCGGACACAGATACGCAGTATTTT	CASSILADTDTQYF
-	TRBV9	TRBJ2-1	-	TGTGCCAGCACCGGGAGCGAAAATGAGCAGTTCTTC	CASTGSENEQFF
TRBD2	TRBV5-1	TRBJ2-5	-	TGCGCCAGCAGCTTGGGGCTAGCGGGAGGTTTCAGAGAGACCCAGTACTTC	CASSLGLAGGFRETQYF
-	TRBV27	TRBJ2-1	-	TGTGCCAGCAGTCTACGGGAGTCCTACAATGAGCAGTTCTTC	CASSLRESYNEQFF
TRBD2	TRBV27	TRBJ2-3	once	TGTGCCAGCAGTCTCGGGACTAGCACAGTTACGCAGTATTTT	CASSLGTSTVTQYF
-	TRBV7-8	TRBJ2-7	-	TGTGCCAGCAGCTATACAGGGCCCAGCTCCTACGAGCAGTACTTC	CASSYTGPSSYEQYF
TRBD2	TRBV4-1	TRBJ2-5	-	TGCGCCAGCAGCCTCGCTAGCGGGGGGGCCTTGTACCAAGAGACCCAGTACTTC	CASSLASGGALYQETQYF
-	TRBV19	TRBJ1-1	-	TGTGCCAGTATGGCGGATAGGAACACTGAAGCTTTCTTT	CASMADRNTEAFF
TRBD1	TRBV19	TRBJ2-7	-	TGTGCCAGTAGTAGCCCGACAGGGGTCCACGAGCAGTACTTC	CASSSPTGVHEQYF